This is a list of T cell receptor beta chains from one sample in a study of regulatory T cells in long-lasting Graves disease. In TCRdb, the multiplex PCR reads were re-called with MiXCR into one record per CDR3 protein. The repertoire holds almost 350,000 distinct CDR3 sequences, with about 20% as singletons. Sample: peripheral blood mononuclear cells (PBMCs), taken when the disease was refractory, from a patient treated with antithyroid drugs. The source is a female donor with Graves disease. Both conserved end residues are part of each CDR3.

v_gene	len	j_gene	CDR3aa
TRBV6-5	14	TRBJ1-5	CASSSDGGGQPQHF
TRBV12-3/TRBV12-4	14	TRBJ1-2	CASRSGRELYGYTF
TRBV5-5	15	TRBJ2-7	CASRPTGTTSYEQYF
TRBV27	18	TRBJ1-6	CASSFFRTLAVSNSPLHF
TRBV12-3/TRBV12-4	14	TRBJ1-3	CASSLDGTGNTIYF
TRBV6-2/TRBV6-3	15	TRBJ2-1	CASSYSTGSYNEQFF
TRBV5-5	13	TRBJ2-7	CASSLEGRGEQYF
TRBV7-3	18	TRBJ2-7	CASNFRTTSPGVFYEQYF
TRBV30	13	TRBJ1-1	CAWRGYRNTEAFF
TRBV15	14	TRBJ1-5	CATSTEGGVSPQHF
TRBV28	19	TRBJ2-5	CASSKWTSGGPKYQETQYF
TRBV6-1	15	TRBJ1-5	CASSVVSREGQPQHF
TRBV6-5	16	TRBJ1-1	CASSFSSQGAHDEAFF
TRBV6-1	16	TRBJ1-6	CASSYRTGGTNSPLHF
TRBV25-1	15	TRBJ2-5	CASSSPGGGKETQYF
TRBV12-3/TRBV12-4	14	TRBJ1-1	CASSSQLGNTEASF
TRBV20-1	15	TRBJ2-7	CSASPMSGRSSEQYF
TRBV27	17	TRBJ1-4	CASSPLPRQGTNEKLFF
TRBV5-1	12	TRBJ2-7	CASSLEFYEQYF
TRBV2	14	TRBJ2-7	CASKGQGTSYEQYF
TRBV6-2/TRBV6-3	15	TRBJ1-5	CASSWDRSGNQPQHF
TRBV19	15	TRBJ1-5	CASSIGRQSNQPQHF
TRBV4-1	15	TRBJ1-3	CASSHDARAGNTIYF
TRBV6-1	14	TRBJ1-2	CASSPGQDPYGYTF
TRBV20-1	15	TRBJ1-1	CSARPPGQTMREAFF
TRBV12-3/TRBV12-4	15	TRBJ1-3	CASSIAGSTGNTIYF
TRBV13	17	TRBJ2-3	CASSSTRGERARDTQYF
TRBV7-3	12	TRBJ2-1	CASSSQGNEQFF
TRBV27	15	TRBJ1-2	CASSSYEQGAYGYTF
TRBV19	14	TRBJ1-5	CASSASGKNQPQHF
TRBV20-1	13	TRBJ2-5	CSARVAAEETQYF
TRBV2	16	TRBJ2-1	CASSVEAVYSYNEQFF
TRBV19	15	TRBJ1-5	CASSIDRGTWGPQHF
TRBV6-1	15	TRBJ1-4	CASRTAGTNNEKLFF
TRBV2	14	TRBJ1-5	CASSDRDRVRPQHF
TRBV6-4	12	TRBJ1-2	CASRGAGGPLSF
TRBV12-3/TRBV12-4	15	TRBJ1-5	CASSQGSYSNQPQHF
TRBV4-1	14	TRBJ1-1	CASSARDRGTGAFF
TRBV20-1	14	TRBJ1-6	CSAWSRAPNSPLHF
TRBV20-1	16	TRBJ1-5	CSARFPGTGRNQPQHF
TRBV20-1	15	TRBJ1-5	CSARGGQGKEQPQHF
TRBV19	18	TRBJ2-7	CASSIGVLGQQNPYEQYF
TRBV5-1	15	TRBJ2-2	CASSLDGGAVGELFF
TRBV4-1	16	TRBJ2-7	CASSQDAQGGVYEQYF
TRBV6-5	13	TRBJ2-7	CASSFTYPGEQYF
TRBV19	16	TRBJ2-1	CASRDRAGYSYNEQFF
TRBV2	13	TRBJ2-7	CASSLRVSYEQYF
TRBV12-3/TRBV12-4	15	TRBJ1-6	CASSLSRQGRSPLHF
TRBV24-1	14	TRBJ2-2	CATSPGFVAGELFF